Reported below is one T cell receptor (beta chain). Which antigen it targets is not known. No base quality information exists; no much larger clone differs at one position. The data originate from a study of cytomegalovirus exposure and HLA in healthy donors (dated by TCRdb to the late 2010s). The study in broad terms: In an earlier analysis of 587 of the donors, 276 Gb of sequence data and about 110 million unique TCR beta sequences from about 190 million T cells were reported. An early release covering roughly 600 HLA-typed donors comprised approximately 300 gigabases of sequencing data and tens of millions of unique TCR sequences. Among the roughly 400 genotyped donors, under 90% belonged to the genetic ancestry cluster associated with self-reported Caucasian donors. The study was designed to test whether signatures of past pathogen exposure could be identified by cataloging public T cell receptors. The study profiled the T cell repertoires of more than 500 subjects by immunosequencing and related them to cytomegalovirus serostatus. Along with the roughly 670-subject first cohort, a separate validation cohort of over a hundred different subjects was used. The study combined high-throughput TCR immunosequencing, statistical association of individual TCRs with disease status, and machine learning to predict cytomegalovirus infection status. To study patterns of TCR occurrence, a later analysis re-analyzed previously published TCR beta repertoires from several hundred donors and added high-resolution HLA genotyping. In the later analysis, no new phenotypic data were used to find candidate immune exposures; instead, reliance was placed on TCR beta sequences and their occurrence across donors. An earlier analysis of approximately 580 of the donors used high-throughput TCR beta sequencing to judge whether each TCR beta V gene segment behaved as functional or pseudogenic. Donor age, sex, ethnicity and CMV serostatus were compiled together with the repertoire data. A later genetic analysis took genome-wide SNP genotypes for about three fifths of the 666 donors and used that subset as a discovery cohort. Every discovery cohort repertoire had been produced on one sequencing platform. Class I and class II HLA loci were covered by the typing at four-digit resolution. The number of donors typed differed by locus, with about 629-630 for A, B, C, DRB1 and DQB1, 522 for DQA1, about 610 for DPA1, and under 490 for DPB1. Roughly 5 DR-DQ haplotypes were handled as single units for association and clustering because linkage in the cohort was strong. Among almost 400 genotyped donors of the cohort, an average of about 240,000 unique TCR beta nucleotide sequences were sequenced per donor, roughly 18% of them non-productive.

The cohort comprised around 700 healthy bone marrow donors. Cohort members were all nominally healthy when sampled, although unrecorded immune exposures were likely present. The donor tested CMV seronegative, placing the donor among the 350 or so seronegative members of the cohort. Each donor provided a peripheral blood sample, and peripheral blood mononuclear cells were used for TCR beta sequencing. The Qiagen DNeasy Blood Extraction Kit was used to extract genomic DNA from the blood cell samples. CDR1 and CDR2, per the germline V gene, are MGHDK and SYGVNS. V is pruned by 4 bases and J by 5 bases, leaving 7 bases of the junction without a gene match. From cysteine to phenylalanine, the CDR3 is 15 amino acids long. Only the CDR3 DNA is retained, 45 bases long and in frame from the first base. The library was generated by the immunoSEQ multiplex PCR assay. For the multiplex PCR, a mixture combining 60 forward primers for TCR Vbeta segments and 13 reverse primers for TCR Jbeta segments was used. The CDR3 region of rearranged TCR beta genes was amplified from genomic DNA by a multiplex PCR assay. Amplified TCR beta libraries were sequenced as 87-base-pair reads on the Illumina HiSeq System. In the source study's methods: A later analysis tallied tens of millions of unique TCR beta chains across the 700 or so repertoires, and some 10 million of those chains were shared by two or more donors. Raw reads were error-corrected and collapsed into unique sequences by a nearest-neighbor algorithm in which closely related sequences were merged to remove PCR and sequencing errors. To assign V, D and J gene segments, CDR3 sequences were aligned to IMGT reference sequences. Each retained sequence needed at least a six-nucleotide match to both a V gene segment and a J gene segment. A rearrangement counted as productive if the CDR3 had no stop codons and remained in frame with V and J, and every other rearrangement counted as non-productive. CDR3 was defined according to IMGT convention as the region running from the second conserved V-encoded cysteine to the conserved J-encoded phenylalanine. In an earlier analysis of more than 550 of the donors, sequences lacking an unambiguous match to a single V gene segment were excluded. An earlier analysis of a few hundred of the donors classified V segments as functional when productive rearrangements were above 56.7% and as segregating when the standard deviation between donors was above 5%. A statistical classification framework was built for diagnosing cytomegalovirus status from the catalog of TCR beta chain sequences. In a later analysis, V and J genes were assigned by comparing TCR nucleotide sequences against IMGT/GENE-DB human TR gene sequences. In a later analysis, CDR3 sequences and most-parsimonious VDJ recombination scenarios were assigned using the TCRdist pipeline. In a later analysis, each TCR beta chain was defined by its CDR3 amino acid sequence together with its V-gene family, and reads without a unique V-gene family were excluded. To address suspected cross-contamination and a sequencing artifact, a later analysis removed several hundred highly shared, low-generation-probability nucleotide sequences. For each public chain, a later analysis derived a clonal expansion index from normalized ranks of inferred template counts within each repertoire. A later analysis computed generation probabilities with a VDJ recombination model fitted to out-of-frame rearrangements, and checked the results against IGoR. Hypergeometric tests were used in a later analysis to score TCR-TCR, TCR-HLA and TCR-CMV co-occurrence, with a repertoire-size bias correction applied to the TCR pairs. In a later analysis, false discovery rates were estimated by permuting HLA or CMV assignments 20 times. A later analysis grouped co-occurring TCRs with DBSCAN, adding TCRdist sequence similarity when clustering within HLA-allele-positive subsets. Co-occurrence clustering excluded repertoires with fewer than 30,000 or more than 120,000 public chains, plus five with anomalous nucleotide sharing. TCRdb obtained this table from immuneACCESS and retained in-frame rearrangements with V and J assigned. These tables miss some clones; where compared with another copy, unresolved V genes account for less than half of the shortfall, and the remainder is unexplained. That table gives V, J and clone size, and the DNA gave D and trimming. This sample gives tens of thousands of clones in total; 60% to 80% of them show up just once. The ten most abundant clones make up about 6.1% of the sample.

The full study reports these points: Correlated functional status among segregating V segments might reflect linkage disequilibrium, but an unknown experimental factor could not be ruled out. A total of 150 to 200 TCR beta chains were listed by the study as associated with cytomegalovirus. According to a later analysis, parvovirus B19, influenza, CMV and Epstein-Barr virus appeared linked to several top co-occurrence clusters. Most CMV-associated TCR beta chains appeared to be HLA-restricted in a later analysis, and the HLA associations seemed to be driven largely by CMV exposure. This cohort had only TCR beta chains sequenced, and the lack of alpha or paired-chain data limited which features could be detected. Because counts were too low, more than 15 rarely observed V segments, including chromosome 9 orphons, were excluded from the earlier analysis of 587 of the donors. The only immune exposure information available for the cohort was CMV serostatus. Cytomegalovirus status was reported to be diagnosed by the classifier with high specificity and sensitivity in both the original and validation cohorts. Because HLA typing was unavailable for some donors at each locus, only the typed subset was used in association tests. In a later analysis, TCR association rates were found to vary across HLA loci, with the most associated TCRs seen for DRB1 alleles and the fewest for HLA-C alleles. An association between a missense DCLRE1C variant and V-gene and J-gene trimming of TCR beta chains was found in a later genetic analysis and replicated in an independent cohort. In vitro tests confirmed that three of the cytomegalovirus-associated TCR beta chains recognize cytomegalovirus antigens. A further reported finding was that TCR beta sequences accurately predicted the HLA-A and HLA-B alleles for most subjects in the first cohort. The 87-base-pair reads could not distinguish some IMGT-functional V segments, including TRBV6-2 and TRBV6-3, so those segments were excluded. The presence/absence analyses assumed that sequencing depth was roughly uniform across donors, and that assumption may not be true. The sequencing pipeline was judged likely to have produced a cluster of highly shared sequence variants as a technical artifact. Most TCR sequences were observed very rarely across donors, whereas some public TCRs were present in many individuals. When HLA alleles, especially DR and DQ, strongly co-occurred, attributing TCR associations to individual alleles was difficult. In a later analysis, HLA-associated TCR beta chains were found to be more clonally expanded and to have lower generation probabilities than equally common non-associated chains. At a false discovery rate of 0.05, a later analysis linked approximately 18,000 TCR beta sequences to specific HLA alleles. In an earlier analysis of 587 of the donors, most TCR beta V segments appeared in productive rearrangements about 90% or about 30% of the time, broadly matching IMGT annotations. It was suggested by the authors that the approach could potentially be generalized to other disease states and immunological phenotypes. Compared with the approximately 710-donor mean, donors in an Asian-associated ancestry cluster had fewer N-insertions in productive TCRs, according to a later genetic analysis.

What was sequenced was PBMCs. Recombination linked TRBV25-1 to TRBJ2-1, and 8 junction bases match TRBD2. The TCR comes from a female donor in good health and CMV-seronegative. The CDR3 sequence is CASSAGLVFDNEQFF. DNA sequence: TGTGCCAGCAGTGCGGGACTAGTTTTCGACAATGAGCAGTTCTTC. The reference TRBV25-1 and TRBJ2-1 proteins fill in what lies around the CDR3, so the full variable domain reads EADIYQTPRYLVIGTGKKITLECSQTMGHDKMYWYQQDPGMELHLIHYSYGVNSTEKGDLSSESTVSRIRTEHFPLTLESARPSHTSQYLCASSAGLVFDNEQFFGPGTRLTVL.